This is a list of T cell receptor beta chains from one sample in a study of Ad26.COV2.S vaccination and SARS-CoV-2 variants. The repertoire was sequenced with immunoSEQ multiplex PCR; TCRdb's copy has only in-frame clones and lacks some. The sample comprises 350,000 to 550,000 clones, roughly nine tenths of which are singletons, and approximately 2.5% rests with the top ten. The material sequenced was peripheral blood, taken in a trial of Ad26.COV2.S vaccine versus placebo. These receptors all stem from a person between 18 and 65 years old who received the Ad26.COV2.S COVID-19 vaccine or a placebo. Each CDR3 is given with its conserved first and last residue. Fields, in order: J gene, D gene, clone size, V gene, CDR3 DNA, CDR3 protein. The D gene is left open where the match is weak. Only part of the rows carry a size: once, few, many, or a class if the clone is expanded.

>TRBJ1-5|NA|NA|TRBV5-6
TGTGCCAGCAGCTTGACAGTTGGAGAGCCCCAGCATTTT
CASSLTVGEPQHF
>TRBJ1-1|NA|few|TRBV5-3
TGTGCCAGAAGCTTTCCCTCTGAGGCTTTCTTT
CARSFPSEAFF
>TRBJ2-1|NA|NA|TRBV18
TGTGCCAGCTCACCTAGCTTGCCCCGGATAGACAGTAGATCCTACAATGAGCAGTTCTTC
CASSPSLPRIDSRSYNEQFF
>TRBJ2-1|NA|NA|TRBV6-5
TGTGCCAGCACCGTCAGCCCTGCGTACAATGAGCAGTTCTTC
CASTVSPAYNEQFF
>TRBJ2-3|NA|NA|TRBV4-2
TGTGCCAGCAGCCAAGGAGGTACGCAGTATTTT
CASSQGGTQYF
>TRBJ1-1|TRBD1|few|TRBV5-1
TGCGCCAGCAGCCCGCAGGGGGCTTACACTGAAGCTTTCTTT
CASSPQGAYTEAFF
>TRBJ1-6|NA|NA|TRBV7-6
TGTGCCAGCAGCCAGACAGGCTATAATTCACCCCTCCACTTT
CASSQTGYNSPLHF
>TRBJ2-2|TRBD1|NA|TRBV2
TGTGCCAGCAGTAACAGGGGGCAGGGCGGGGAGCTGTTTTTT
CASSNRGQGGELFF
>TRBJ1-1|NA|once|TRBV5-4
TGTGCCAGCAGCCTCGACAGGAACACTGAAGCTTTCTTT
CASSLDRNTEAFF
>TRBJ1-5|TRBD1|NA|TRBV28
TGTGCCAGCAGTTTAGAGGGACAGGGTACGGGGGGGGCCCAGCATTTT
CASSLEGQGTGGAQHF
>TRBJ1-3|NA|NA|TRBV7-3
TGTGCCAGCAGCTTACTGGCAGGGCTATCTGGAAACACCATATATTTT
CASSLLAGLSGNTIYF
>TRBJ1-3|NA|NA|TRBV7-2
TGTGCCAGCAGCTTAGGGGGGGTGTCTGGAAACACCATATATTTT
CASSLGGVSGNTIYF
>TRBJ2-2|NA|NA|TRBV7-2
TGTGCCAGCAGCTTCAGGTGGGCCGGGGAGCTGTTTTTT
CASSFRWAGELFF
>TRBJ1-2|NA|NA|TRBV24-1
TGTGCCACCAGTGATTCCCCAACACAAGGACTTGTAGGCTACACCTTC
CATSDSPTQGLVGYTF
>TRBJ2-5|NA|NA|TRBV4-2
TGTGCCAGCAGCCAAGATAGAGACACCGGACAAGAGACCCAGTACTTC
CASSQDRDTGQETQYF
>TRBJ2-3|NA|once|TRBV2
TGTGCCAGCAGTGTGGGGCTAGTCACAGATACGCAGTATTTT
CASSVGLVTDTQYF
>TRBJ1-1|NA|NA|TRBV29-1
TGCAGCGTTGAAGAGGGCCAGTGGGGCTCTGAAGCTTTCTTT
CSVEEGQWGSEAFF
>TRBJ2-1|TRBD1|NA|TRBV28
TGTGCCAGCAGTTTGCCCGGGACAGGGGGCGTTGAGCAGTTCTTC
CASSLPGTGGVEQFF
>TRBJ1-6|NA|NA|TRBV7-2
TGTGCCAGCAGCACTGGCCCTTCACCCCTCCACTTT
CASSTGPSPLHF
>TRBJ1-2|NA|NA|TRBV2
TGTGCCAGACCAATGGGACAAACGTTCTCTCGGGGCTACACCTTC
CARPMGQTFSRGYTF
>TRBJ1-1|TRBD1|NA|TRBV29-1
TGCAGCGTTGTGGGACAGGCAGAGTGGGGCACTGAAGCTTTCTTT
CSVVGQAEWGTEAFF
>TRBJ2-1|TRBD2|NA|TRBV29-1
TGCAGCGTTCGAACTAGCGGGAGCATTGGCAATGAGCAGTTCTTC
CSVRTSGSIGNEQFF
>TRBJ2-2|NA|once|TRBV9
TGTGCCAGCAGCGAATGGGGGGATCGGGAGCTGTTTTTT
CASSEWGDRELFF
>TRBJ2-3|NA|NA|TRBV30
TGTGCCTGGGCCGTCCCTAGCACAGATACGCAGTATTTT
CAWAVPSTDTQYF
>TRBJ2-1|TRBD1|NA|TRBV15
TGTGCCACCAGCAAACAAGGACAGGGTACTGAGCAGTTCTTC
CATSKQGQGTEQFF
>TRBJ1-5|NA|NA|TRBV9
TGTGCCAGCAGCCCAACGGGTGGCAATCAGCCCCAGCATTTT
CASSPTGGNQPQHF
>TRBJ2-3|TRBD2|NA|TRBV4-3
TGCGCCAGCAGCCCTGGACTAGCGGGGGGCATGAGCACAGATACGCAGTATTTT
CASSPGLAGGMSTDTQYF
>TRBJ1-5|TRBD1|NA|TRBV19
TGTGCCAGTACCTATTCCGGGACAGGGGGCGGCCAGCCCCAGCATTTT
CASTYSGTGGGQPQHF
>TRBJ2-6|NA|NA|TRBV5-8
TGTGCCAGCAGCTTGGCTGTAAGAAGCTCTGGGGCCAACGTCCTGACTTTC
CASSLAVRSSGANVLTF
>TRBJ2-7|TRBD2|NA|TRBV6-5
TGTGCCAGCAGCACAGAGCGGGGGGACGAGCAGTACTTC
CASSTERGDEQYF
>TRBJ2-2|NA|once|TRBV6-5
TGTGCCAGCAGTTACTGGCGGGCGAACACCGGGGAGCTGTTTTTT
CASSYWRANTGELFF
>TRBJ2-5|NA|once|TRBV24-1
TGTGCCACCAGTGACCGCGGACGGGGCCAAGAGACCCAGTACTTC
CATSDRGRGQETQYF
>TRBJ2-1|NA|NA|TRBV5-1
TGCGCCAGCAGCGCGGGACAGACCTACAATGAGCAGTTCTTC
CASSAGQTYNEQFF
>TRBJ1-2|NA|NA|TRBV24-1
TGTGCCACCAGTGATTATAAGAGGGGCGTCGACGGCTACACCTTC
CATSDYKRGVDGYTF
>TRBJ2-4|NA|NA|TRBV10-3
TGTGCCATCAGTGAGTCAGGGGCCAAAAACATTCAGTACTTC
CAISESGAKNIQYF
>TRBJ2-7|NA|once|TRBV18
TGTGCCAGCTCACGGGCTCGGGGGCACGAGCAGTACTTC
CASSRARGHEQYF
>TRBJ2-1|NA|once|TRBV24-1
TGTGCCACCAGTGATTTGGGGGGAGGCTCCTACAATGAGCAGTTCTTC
CATSDLGGGSYNEQFF
>TRBJ1-1|NA|NA|TRBV27
TGTGCCAGCAATCCAGGCCCCGGCCAGAACCTTGAAGCTTTCTTT
CASNPGPGQNLEAFF
>TRBJ1-2|NA|NA|TRBV5-4
TGTGCCAGCAGCTTGTCTGGGGTAACCTATGGCTACACCTTC
CASSLSGVTYGYTF
>TRBJ2-2|NA|NA|TRBV12-5
TGTGCTAGTGGTTTGGGATTAAACACCGGGGAGCTGTTTTTT
CASGLGLNTGELFF
>TRBJ1-2|NA|NA|TRBV5-1
TGCGCCAGCAGCTTGGCCGGACCCGTTCTGTATGGCTACACCTTC
CASSLAGPVLYGYTF
>TRBJ2-5|TRBD1|NA|TRBV11-2
TGTGCCAGCAGCACGGGACAGCAAGAGACCCAGTACTTC
CASSTGQQETQYF